This T cell receptor (beta chain) was observed in a study of technical replicates of blood from a few donors. The protocol was immunoSEQ multiplex PCR, while the TCRdb copy is restricted to in-frame clones and leaves out a portion. Of approximately 92,000 clones in the sample, around 95% were seen once. Between the trimmed V and J ends, which lost 2 bases and 10 bases, there was a span of 9 bases. The CDR3 spans 11 residues. Germline V lookup: CDR1 SGHDT, CDR2 YYEEEE. The sequence came from a human donor in good health. What was sequenced was T cells isolated from PBMCs. V is TRBV5-6 and J is TRBJ1-1; weak D call: TRBD1 (6 bases). CDR3 sequence: CASSLQGVAFF. The CDR3 bases are TGTGCCAGCAGCTTACAGGGAGTAGCTTTCTTT.